This entry describes one TCR beta chain. Its antigen is unknown. A much larger clonotype is one base distant, so this may be a read error. These data come from a study of T cell repertoires in cytomegalovirus infection. This CDR3 has 13 residues. CDR1 and CDR2 (germline): SGHTA, FQGNSA. In TCRdb, the reads were re-called with MiXCR into one record per CDR3 protein. The sample includes roughly 920,000 distinct CDR3 sequences, roughly a third of them seen just once. The chain links TRBV7-2 to TRBJ2-1, with D hard to call. Sequencing used cultured CD8+ T cells from PBMCs, obtained from culture after CMV antigen stimulation. The TCR comes from a human donor in good health (CMV status not recorded). Some clones in this sample may be carry-over from other donors' samples. CDR3 sequence: CASSLVQYNERFF. The DNA of the CDR3 is TGTGCCAGCAGCTTAGTGCAGTACAATGAGCGGTTCTTC. Looking up the rest from reference TRBV7-2 and TRBJ2-1 gives the full variable domain: GAGVSQSPSNKVTEKGKDVELRCDPISGHTALYWYRQSLGQGLEFLIYFQGNSAPDKSGLPSDRFSAERTGGSVSTLTIQRTQQEDSAVYLCASSLVQYNERFFGPGTRLTVL.